This T cell receptor beta chain was identified during a study of OX40 agonist ivuxolimab in advanced cancers. Background on the study: Patients receiving dose escalation had hepatocellular carcinoma, melanoma, renal cell or head and neck cancer. Two cutaneous melanoma patients and one hepatocellular carcinoma patient, three in all, had partial responses.

Study-wide findings and caveats: Dosing at 0.1 to 3.0 mg/kg was accompanied by clonal expansion of CD4+ and CD8+ blood T cells by week 6.

This clone was recorded only once. Its antigen is undetermined. Sequencing used immunoSEQ multiplex PCR; TCRdb keeps in-frame clones, though not all of them. The sample holds tens of thousands of clones, 86% seen once. V was shortened by 1 base and J by 3 bases, with 9 bases between the two germline ends. This CDR3 has 14 amino acids. CDR1 and CDR2 (germline): LNHDA, SQIVND (reference sequence). This sequence joins TRBV19 and TRBJ1-1; D may be TRBD1 (6 bases). Material: CD4+ or CD8+ T cells sorted from blood, obtained in a trial of the OX40 agonist ivuxolimab. This TCR derives from an adult with an advanced solid tumor such as melanoma, head and neck, liver or kidney cancer. The CDR3: CASSIVGGHTEAFF. CDR3 DNA sequence: TGTGCCAGTAGTATAGTCGGGGGGCACACTGAAGCTTTCTTT.